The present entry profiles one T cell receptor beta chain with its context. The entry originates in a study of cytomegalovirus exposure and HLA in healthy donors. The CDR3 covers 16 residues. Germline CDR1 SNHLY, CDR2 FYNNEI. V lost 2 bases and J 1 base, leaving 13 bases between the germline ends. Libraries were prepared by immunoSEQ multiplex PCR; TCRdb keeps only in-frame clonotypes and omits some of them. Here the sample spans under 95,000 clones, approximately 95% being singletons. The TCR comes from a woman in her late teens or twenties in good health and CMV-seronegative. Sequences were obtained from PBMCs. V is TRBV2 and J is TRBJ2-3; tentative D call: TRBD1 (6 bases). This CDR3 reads CASSESGPGGTDTQYF. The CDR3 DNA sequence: TGTGCCAGCAGTGAATCGGGGCCAGGGGGCACAGATACGCAGTATTTT.